This paragraph reports one T cell receptor beta chain. Its antigen is still unknown. Sequenced by immunoSEQ multiplex PCR; TCRdb stores in-frame clones only, minus some. Among about 680,000 clones, about 92% were seen once, and the ten largest hold 20% to 25%. As defined, naive CD8 cells were CD45RO-negative and positively selected for CCR7, with terminally differentiated effector memory CD45RA+ cells excluded. Nashville, Tennessee was home to all donors, each a Caucasian adult. This sample was taken from a study of shared clonotypes between healthy human individuals. Study results and caveats: Generally, naive subsets (rather than memory subsets) showed larger estimated richness. When compared with the clonotypes that were shared by all four sorted-subset donors, the non-shared clonotypes turned out to have lower generation probabilities. Blood was the only sampled material, and tissue repertoires likely differ.

The CDR3 loop spans 12 amino acids. V was cut by 4 bases and J by 8 bases, with 9 bases left in between. Germline V gene lookup returns CDR1 SGDLS and CDR2 YYNGEE. This clonotype originated in a man aged 25-40 years in good health. What was sequenced was naive CD8+ T cells sorted from blood. This rearrangement joins TRBV9 to TRBJ2-2; D might be TRBD1 or TRBD2, each matching 5 bases. The CDR3 loop reads CASSWGLGELFF. The CDR3 nucleotides are TGTGCCAGCAGCTGGGGGTTGGGGGAGCTGTTTTTT. The full variable domain, with the rest looked up from reference TRBV9 and TRBJ2-2, is DSGVTQTPKHLITATGQRVTLRCSPRSGDLSVYWYQQSLDQGLQFLIQYYNGEERAKGNILERFSAQQFPDLHSELNLSSLELGDSALYFCASSWGLGELFFGEGSRLTVL.